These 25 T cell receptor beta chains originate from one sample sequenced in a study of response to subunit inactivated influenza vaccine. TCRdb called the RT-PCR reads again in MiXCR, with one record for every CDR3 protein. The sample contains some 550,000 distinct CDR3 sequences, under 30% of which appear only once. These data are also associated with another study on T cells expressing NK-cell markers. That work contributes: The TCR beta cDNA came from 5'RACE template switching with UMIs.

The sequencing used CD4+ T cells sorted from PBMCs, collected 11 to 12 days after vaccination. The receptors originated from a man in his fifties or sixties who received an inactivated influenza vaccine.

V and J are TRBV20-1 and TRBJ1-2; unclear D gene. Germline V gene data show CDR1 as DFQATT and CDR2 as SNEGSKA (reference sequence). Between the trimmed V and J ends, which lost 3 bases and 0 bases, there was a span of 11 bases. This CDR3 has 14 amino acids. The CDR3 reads CSARSSVSNYGYTF. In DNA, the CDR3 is TGCAGTGCTAGGAGCTCGGTTTCTAACTATGGCTACACCTTC.

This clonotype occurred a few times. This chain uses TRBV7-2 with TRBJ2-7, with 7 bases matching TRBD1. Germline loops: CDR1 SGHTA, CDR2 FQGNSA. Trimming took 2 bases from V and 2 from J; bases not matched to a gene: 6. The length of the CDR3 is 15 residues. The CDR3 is CASSLSGTATYEQYF. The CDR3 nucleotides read TGTGCCAGCAGCTTATCCGGGACAGCCACCTACGAGCAGTACTTC.

The CDR3 DNA follows: TGTGCCAGCACCCAACGCGGGGGGGTCACCACTGAAGCTTTCTTT. Its protein product is CASTQRGGVTTEAFF. The V gene is TRBV2, the J gene TRBJ1-1, with D maybe TRBD1 (5 bases). Germline CDR1 SNHLY, CDR2 FYNNEI. The CDR3 covers 15 residues. Trimming pared 7 bases from V and 4 bases from J, leaving 19 bases between. Full variable domain (outside the CDR3, taken from reference TRBV2 and TRBJ1-1): EPEVTQTPSHQVTQMGQEVILRCVPISNHLYFYWYRQILGQKVEFLVSFYNNEISEKSEIFDDQFSVERPDGSNFTLKIRSTKLEDSAMYFCASTQRGGVTTEAFFGQGTRLTVV.

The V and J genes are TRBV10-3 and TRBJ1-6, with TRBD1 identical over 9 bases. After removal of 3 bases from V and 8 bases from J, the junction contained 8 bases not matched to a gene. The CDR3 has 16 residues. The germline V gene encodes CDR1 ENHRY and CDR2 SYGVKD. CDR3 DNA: TGTGCCATCAGTGATCCGGGACAGGGTAGGGATTCACCCCTCCACTTT. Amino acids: CAISDPGQGRDSPLHF.

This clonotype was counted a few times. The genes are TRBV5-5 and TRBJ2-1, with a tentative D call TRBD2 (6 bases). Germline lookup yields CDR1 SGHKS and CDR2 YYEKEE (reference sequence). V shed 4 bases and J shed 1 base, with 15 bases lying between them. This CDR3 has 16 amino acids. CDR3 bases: TGTGCCAGCAGCCGGCAGGCTAGCGTTTCCTACAATGAGCAGTTCTTC. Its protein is CASSRQASVSYNEQFF.

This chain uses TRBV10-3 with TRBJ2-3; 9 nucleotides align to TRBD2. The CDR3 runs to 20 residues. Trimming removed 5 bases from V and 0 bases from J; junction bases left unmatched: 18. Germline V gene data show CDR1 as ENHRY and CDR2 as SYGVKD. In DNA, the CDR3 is TGTGCCATCAGTTACCCCAGTATCCTAGCGGGGAGCTCTAGCACAGATACGCAGTATTTT. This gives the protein CAISYPSILAGSSSTDTQYF.

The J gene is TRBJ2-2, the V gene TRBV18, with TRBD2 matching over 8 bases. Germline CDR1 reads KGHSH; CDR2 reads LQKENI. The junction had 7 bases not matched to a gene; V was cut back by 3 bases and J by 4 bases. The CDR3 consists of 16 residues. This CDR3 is CASSPPLAGFTGELFF. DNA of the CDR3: TGTGCCAGCTCACCGCCTTTAGCGGGGTTCACCGGGGAGCTGTTTTTT.

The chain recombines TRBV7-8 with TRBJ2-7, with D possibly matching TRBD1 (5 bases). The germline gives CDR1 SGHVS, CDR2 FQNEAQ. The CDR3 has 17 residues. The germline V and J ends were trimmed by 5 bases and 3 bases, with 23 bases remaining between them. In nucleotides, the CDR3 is TGTGCCAGCAGCGCTCCCCAGGGTGGCCTGACCCACTACGAGCAGTACTTC. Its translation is CASSAPQGGLTHYEQYF.

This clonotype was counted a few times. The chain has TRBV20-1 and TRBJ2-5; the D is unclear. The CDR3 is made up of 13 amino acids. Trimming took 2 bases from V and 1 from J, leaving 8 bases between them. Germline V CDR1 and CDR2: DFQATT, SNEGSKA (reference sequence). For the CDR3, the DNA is TGCAGTGCTAGACCACCACCCCAAGAGACCCAGTACTTC. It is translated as CSARPPPQETQYF.

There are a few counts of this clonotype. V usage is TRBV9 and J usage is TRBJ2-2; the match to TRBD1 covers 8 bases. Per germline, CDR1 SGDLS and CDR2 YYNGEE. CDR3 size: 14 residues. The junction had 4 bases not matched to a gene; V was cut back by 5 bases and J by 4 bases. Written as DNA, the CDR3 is TGTGCCAGCAGTGCAGGACAGGGCACCGGGGAGCTGTTTTTT. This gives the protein CASSAGQGTGELFF.

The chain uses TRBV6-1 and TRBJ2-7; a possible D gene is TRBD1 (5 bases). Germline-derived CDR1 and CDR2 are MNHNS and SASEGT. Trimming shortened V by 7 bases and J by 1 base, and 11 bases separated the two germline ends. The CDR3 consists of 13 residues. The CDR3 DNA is TGTGCCAGCACACATGGACAATCCTACGAGCAGTACTTC. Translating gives CASTHGQSYEQYF.

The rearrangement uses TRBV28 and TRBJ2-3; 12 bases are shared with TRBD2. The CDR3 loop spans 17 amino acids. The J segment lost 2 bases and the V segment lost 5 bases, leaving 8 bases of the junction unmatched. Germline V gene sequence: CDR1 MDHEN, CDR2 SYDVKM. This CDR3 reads CASSPRTSGDLTDTQYF. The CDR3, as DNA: TGTGCCAGCAGTCCACGGACTAGCGGGGACCTCACAGATACGCAGTATTTT.

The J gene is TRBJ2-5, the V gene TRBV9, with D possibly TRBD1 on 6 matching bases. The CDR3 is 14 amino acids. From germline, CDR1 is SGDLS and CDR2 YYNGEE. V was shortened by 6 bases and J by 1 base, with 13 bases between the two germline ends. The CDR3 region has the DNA TGTGCCAGCAACGCCGGGACACTCCAAGAGACCCAGTACTTC. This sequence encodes CASNAGTLQETQYF.

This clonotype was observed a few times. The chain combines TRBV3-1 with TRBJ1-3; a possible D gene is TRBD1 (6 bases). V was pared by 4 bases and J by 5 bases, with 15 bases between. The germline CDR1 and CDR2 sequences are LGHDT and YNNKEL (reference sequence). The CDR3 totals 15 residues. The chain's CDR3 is CASSLSWTARNTIYF. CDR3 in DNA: TGTGCCAGCAGCCTATCCTGGACAGCTCGAAACACCATATATTTT.

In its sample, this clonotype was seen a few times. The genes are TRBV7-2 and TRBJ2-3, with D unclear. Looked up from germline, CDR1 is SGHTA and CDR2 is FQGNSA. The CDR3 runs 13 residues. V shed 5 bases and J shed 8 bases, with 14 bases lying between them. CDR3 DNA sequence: TGTGCCAGCAGCACACCACTTATCCGTACGCAGTATTTT. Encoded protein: CASSTPLIRTQYF.

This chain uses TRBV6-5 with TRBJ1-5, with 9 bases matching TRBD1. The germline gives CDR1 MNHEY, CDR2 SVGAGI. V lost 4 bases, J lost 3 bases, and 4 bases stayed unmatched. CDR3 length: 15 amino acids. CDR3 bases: TGTGCCAGCAGTTTCCGGACAGGGGACAATCAGCCCCAGCATTTT. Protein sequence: CASSFRTGDNQPQHF.

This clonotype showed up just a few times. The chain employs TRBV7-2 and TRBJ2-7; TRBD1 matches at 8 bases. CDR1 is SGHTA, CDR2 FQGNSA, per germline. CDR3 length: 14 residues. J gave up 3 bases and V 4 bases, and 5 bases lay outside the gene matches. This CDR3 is CASSSPGQDYEQYF. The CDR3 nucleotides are TGTGCCAGCAGCTCACCGGGACAGGACTACGAGCAGTACTTC.

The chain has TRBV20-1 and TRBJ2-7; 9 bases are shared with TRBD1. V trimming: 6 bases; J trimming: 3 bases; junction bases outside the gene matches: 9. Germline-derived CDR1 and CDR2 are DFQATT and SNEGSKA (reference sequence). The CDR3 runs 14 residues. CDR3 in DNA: TGCAGTGCGTTGGGACAGGGTAATCGCTACGAGCAGTACTTC. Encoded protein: CSALGQGNRYEQYF.

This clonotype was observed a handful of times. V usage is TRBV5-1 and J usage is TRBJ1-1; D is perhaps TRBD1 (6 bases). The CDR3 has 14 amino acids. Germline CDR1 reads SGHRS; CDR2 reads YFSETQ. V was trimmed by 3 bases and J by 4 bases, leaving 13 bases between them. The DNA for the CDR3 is TGCGCCAGCAGCTCACAGGGATGGGGCACTGAAGCTTTCTTT. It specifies CASSSQGWGTEAFF. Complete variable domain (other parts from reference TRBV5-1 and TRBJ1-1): KAGVTQTPRYLIKTRGQQVTLSCSPISGHRSVSWYQQTPGQGLQFLFEYFSETQRNKGNFPGRFSGRQFSNSRSEMNVSTLELGDSALYLCASSSQGWGTEAFFGQGTRLTVV.

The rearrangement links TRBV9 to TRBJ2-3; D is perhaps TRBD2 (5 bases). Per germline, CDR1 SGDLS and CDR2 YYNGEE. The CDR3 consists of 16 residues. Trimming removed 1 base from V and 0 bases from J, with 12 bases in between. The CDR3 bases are TGTGCCAGCAGCGTACCACGGACTTCTAGCACAGATACGCAGTATTTT. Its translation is CASSVPRTSSTDTQYF.

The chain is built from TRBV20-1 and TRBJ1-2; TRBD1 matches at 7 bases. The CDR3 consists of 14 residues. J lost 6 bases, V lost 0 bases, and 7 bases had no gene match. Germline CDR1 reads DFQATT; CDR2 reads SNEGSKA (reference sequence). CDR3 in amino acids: CSARELRGRDGYTF. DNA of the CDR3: TGCAGTGCTAGAGAACTCAGGGGGAGGGATGGCTACACCTTC.

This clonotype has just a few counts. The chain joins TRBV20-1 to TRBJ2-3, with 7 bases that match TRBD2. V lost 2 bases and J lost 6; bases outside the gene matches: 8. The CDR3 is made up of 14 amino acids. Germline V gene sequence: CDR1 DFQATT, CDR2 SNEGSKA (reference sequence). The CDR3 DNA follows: TGCAGTGCTAGAAACCTAGCGGTTATCGATACGCAGTATTTT. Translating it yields CSARNLAVIDTQYF.

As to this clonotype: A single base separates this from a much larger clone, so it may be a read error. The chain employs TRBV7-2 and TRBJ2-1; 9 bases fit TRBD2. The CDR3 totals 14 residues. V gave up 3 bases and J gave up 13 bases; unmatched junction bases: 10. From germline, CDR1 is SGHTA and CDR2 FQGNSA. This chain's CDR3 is CASSFRLAVAYQFF. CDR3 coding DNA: TGTGCCAGCAGCTTCCGACTAGCGGTGGCCTACCAGTTCTTC.

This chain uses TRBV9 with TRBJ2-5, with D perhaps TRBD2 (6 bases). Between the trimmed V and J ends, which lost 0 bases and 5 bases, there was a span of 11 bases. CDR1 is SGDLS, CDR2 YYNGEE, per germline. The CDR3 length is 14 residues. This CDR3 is CASSVATSRETQYF. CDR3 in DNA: TGTGCCAGCAGCGTAGCTACTAGCCGGGAGACCCAGTACTTC.

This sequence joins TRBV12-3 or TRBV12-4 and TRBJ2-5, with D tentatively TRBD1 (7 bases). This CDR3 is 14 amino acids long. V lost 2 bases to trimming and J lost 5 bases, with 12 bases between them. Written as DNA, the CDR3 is TGTGCCAGCAGTTTACAACAGGGGAGGGAGACCCAGTACTTC. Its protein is CASSLQQGRETQYF.